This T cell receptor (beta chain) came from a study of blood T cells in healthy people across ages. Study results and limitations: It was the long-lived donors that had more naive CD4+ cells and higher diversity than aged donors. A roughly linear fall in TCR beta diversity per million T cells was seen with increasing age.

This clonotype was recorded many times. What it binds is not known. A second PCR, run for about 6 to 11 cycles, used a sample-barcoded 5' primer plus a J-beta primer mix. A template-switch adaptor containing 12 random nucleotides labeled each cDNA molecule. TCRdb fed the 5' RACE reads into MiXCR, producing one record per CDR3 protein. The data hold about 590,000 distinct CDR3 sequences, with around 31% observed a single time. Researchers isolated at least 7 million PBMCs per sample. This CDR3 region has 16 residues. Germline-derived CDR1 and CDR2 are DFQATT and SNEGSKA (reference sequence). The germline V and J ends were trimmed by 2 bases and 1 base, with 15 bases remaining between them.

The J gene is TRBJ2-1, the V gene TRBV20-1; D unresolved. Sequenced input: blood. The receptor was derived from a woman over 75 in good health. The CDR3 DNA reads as TGCAGTGCTAGACCCGCTCTTCCCCATTCCTACAATGAGCAGTTCTTC. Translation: CSARPALPHSYNEQFF.